Listed below are T cell receptor beta chains from one sample, sequenced in a study of control samples from healthy donors and cancer patients. Assay used: immunoSEQ multiplex PCR; TCRdb lists only in-frame clones, some missing. The sample includes 350,000 to 450,000 clones, roughly 90% of them seen just once. The sample was PBMCs. All receptors come from a man aged 35 to 55 with head and neck cancer. CDR3s include the opening cysteine and the closing phenylalanine or tryptophan. The order of the fields is J gene, D gene, clone size, V gene, CDR3 protein, CDR3 DNA. The D gene is left open where the match is weak. Clone size appears in some rows only: once, few, many, or a class for an expanded clone.

j_call: TRBJ1-5
d_call: -
clone_size: -
v_call: TRBV7-9
cdr3_aa: CASSLLGGLDQPQHF
cdr3_nt: TGTGCCAGCAGCTTATTGGGGGGGCTTGATCAGCCCCAGCATTTT

j_call: TRBJ2-7
d_call: -
clone_size: few
v_call: TRBV24-1
cdr3_aa: CATSDLGGEQYF
cdr3_nt: TGTGCCACCAGTGATTTGGGGGGCGAGCAGTACTTC

j_call: TRBJ2-1
d_call: -
clone_size: -
v_call: TRBV30
cdr3_aa: CAWRGSGKDEQFF
cdr3_nt: TGTGCCTGGAGAGGTAGTGGCAAGGATGAGCAGTTCTTC

j_call: TRBJ1-1
d_call: -
clone_size: -
v_call: TRBV30
cdr3_aa: CAWTRRNTEAFF
cdr3_nt: TGTGCCTGGACAAGGAGGAACACTGAAGCTTTCTTT

j_call: TRBJ2-7
d_call: -
clone_size: few
v_call: TRBV19
cdr3_aa: CASSTGQLAGEQYF
cdr3_nt: TGTGCCAGTAGTACCGGACAGCTGGCGGGAGAGCAGTACTTC

j_call: TRBJ2-2
d_call: -
clone_size: once
v_call: TRBV18
cdr3_aa: CASSPMRMRTNTGELFF
cdr3_nt: TGTGCCAGCTCACCAATGAGGATGAGGACGAACACCGGGGAGCTGTTTTTT

j_call: TRBJ1-4
d_call: TRBD1
clone_size: -
v_call: TRBV3-1/TRBV3-2
cdr3_aa: CASSPFGQATNEKLFF
cdr3_nt: TGTGCCAGCAGCCCCTTCGGACAGGCAACTAATGAAAAACTGTTTTTT

j_call: TRBJ1-5
d_call: -
clone_size: once
v_call: TRBV6-4
cdr3_aa: CASSVTGNQPQHF
cdr3_nt: TGTGCCAGCAGTGTCACAGGGAATCAGCCCCAGCATTTT

j_call: TRBJ1-3
d_call: -
clone_size: -
v_call: TRBV20-1
cdr3_aa: CSVQGNTIYF
cdr3_nt: TGCAGTGTTCAGGGGAACACCATATATTTT

j_call: TRBJ1-2
d_call: -
clone_size: -
v_call: TRBV5-6
cdr3_aa: CASSPVYSGTNRDGYTF
cdr3_nt: TGTGCCAGCAGCCCGGTTTACTCCGGGACAAACCGGGATGGCTACACCTTC

j_call: TRBJ1-5
d_call: TRBD1
clone_size: -
v_call: TRBV5-1
cdr3_aa: CASSLEGQDSQPQHF
cdr3_nt: TGCGCCAGCAGCTTGGAAGGACAGGACAGTCAGCCCCAGCATTTT

j_call: TRBJ1-1
d_call: -
clone_size: -
v_call: TRBV28
cdr3_aa: CASSLSGGTNTEAFF
cdr3_nt: TGTGCCAGCAGTTTATCCGGGGGTACGAACACTGAAGCTTTCTTT

j_call: TRBJ1-3
d_call: TRBD1
clone_size: -
v_call: TRBV19
cdr3_aa: CASSGRGIPSGNTIYF
cdr3_nt: TGTGCCAGTAGTGGCAGGGGGATCCCCTCTGGAAACACCATATATTTT

j_call: TRBJ1-6
d_call: -
clone_size: once
v_call: TRBV9
cdr3_aa: CASSVEGTGNSPLHF
cdr3_nt: TGTGCCAGCAGCGTAGAGGGGACGGGGAATTCACCCCTCCACTTT

j_call: TRBJ1-5
d_call: -
clone_size: -
v_call: TRBV10-3
cdr3_aa: CAISESPTDTVYSNQPQHF
cdr3_nt: TGTGCCATCAGTGAGTCCCCGACAGACACCGTTTATAGCAATCAGCCCCAGCATTTT

j_call: TRBJ2-1
d_call: -
clone_size: -
v_call: TRBV5-1
cdr3_aa: CASSLPLADDNEQFF
cdr3_nt: TGCGCCAGCAGCTTGCCCCTAGCAGATGACAATGAGCAGTTCTTC

j_call: TRBJ2-7
d_call: TRBD1
clone_size: -
v_call: TRBV11-2
cdr3_aa: CASSLYRGFYEQYF
cdr3_nt: TGTGCCAGCAGCTTATACAGGGGGTTCTACGAGCAGTACTTC

j_call: TRBJ2-1
d_call: TRBD2
clone_size: -
v_call: TRBV29-1
cdr3_aa: CSVAGLAEYNEQFF
cdr3_nt: TGCAGCGTTGCGGGACTAGCGGAGTACAATGAGCAGTTCTTC

j_call: TRBJ1-1
d_call: -
clone_size: -
v_call: TRBV9
cdr3_aa: CASSSPNTEAFF
cdr3_nt: TGTGCCAGCAGCTCACCGAACACTGAAGCTTTCTTT

j_call: TRBJ1-2
d_call: -
clone_size: -
v_call: TRBV4-3
cdr3_aa: CASSQDSRGPNYGYTF
cdr3_nt: TGCGCCAGCAGCCAAGACTCCCGGGGGCCGAACTATGGCTACACCTTC

j_call: TRBJ2-6
d_call: TRBD1
clone_size: once
v_call: TRBV27
cdr3_aa: CASRRTGETGANVLTF
cdr3_nt: TGTGCCAGCAGGAGGACAGGGGAGACTGGGGCCAACGTCCTGACTTTC

j_call: TRBJ1-1
d_call: TRBD1
clone_size: once
v_call: TRBV6-5
cdr3_aa: CASRTGQNTEAFF
cdr3_nt: TGTGCCAGCAGGACAGGGCAGAACACTGAAGCTTTCTTT

j_call: TRBJ2-3
d_call: -
clone_size: once
v_call: TRBV29-1
cdr3_aa: CSVRPRTDTQYF
cdr3_nt: TGCAGCGTCAGACCACGCACAGATACGCAGTATTTT

j_call: TRBJ2-3
d_call: TRBD1
clone_size: -
v_call: TRBV13
cdr3_aa: CASSNRDSLSTDTQYF
cdr3_nt: TGTGCCAGCAGCAATCGGGACAGCCTAAGCACAGATACGCAGTATTTT

j_call: TRBJ1-5
d_call: -
clone_size: -
v_call: TRBV30
cdr3_aa: CAWSPSTLAGQPQHF
cdr3_nt: TGTGCCTGGAGTCCCTCAACACTGGCGGGACAGCCCCAGCATTTT

j_call: TRBJ1-1
d_call: -
clone_size: once
v_call: TRBV30
cdr3_aa: CAWSGEGRTEAFF
cdr3_nt: TGTGCCTGGAGTGGGGAGGGTCGGACTGAAGCTTTCTTT

j_call: TRBJ2-7
d_call: -
clone_size: once
v_call: TRBV27
cdr3_aa: CASSNRLGSSYEQYF
cdr3_nt: TGTGCCAGCAGTAATAGACTGGGAAGCTCCTACGAGCAGTACTTC

j_call: TRBJ2-6
d_call: -
clone_size: -
v_call: TRBV25-1
cdr3_aa: CASSVWGANVLTF
cdr3_nt: TGTGCCAGCAGTGTATGGGGGGCCAACGTCCTGACTTTC

j_call: TRBJ2-2
d_call: -
clone_size: -
v_call: TRBV5-1
cdr3_aa: CASSEPPSELFF
cdr3_nt: TGCGCCAGCAGCGAACCACCTTCAGAGCTGTTTTTT

j_call: TRBJ2-2
d_call: TRBD2
clone_size: -
v_call: TRBV19
cdr3_aa: CASSLGLAVGAGTGELFF
cdr3_nt: TGTGCCAGTAGTCTGGGACTAGCGGTAGGGGCGGGTACCGGGGAGCTGTTTTTT

j_call: TRBJ2-1
d_call: TRBD2
clone_size: -
v_call: TRBV3-1/TRBV3-2
cdr3_aa: CASSQEAAGAHNEQFF
cdr3_nt: TGTGCCAGCAGCCAAGAAGCAGCGGGGGCCCACAATGAGCAGTTCTTC

j_call: TRBJ1-1
d_call: TRBD1
clone_size: -
v_call: TRBV27
cdr3_aa: CASSNRGLVGTEAFF
cdr3_nt: TGTGCCAGCAGTAACAGGGGGCTAGTGGGCACTGAAGCTTTCTTT

j_call: TRBJ1-4
d_call: TRBD1
clone_size: -
v_call: TRBV3-1/TRBV3-2
cdr3_aa: CASSQGQGVPTNEKLFF
cdr3_nt: TGTGCCAGCAGTCAGGGACAGGGAGTCCCGACTAATGAAAAACTGTTTTTT

j_call: TRBJ1-2
d_call: -
clone_size: -
v_call: TRBV5-4
cdr3_aa: CASSSGIGERYGYTF
cdr3_nt: TGTGCCAGCAGCTCCGGGATAGGGGAACGCTATGGCTACACCTTC

j_call: TRBJ1-1
d_call: -
clone_size: -
v_call: TRBV19
cdr3_aa: CASSSGRPEAFF
cdr3_nt: TGTGCCAGTAGTTCCGGTAGACCTGAAGCTTTCTTT

j_call: TRBJ1-1
d_call: -
clone_size: once
v_call: TRBV7-3
cdr3_aa: CASSQGPKNTEAFF
cdr3_nt: TGTGCCAGCAGCCAAGGACCTAAGAACACTGAAGCTTTCTTT

j_call: TRBJ1-1
d_call: -
clone_size: -
v_call: TRBV3-1/TRBV3-2
cdr3_aa: CASSQRTVATEAFF
cdr3_nt: TGTGCCAGCAGCCAGCGGACAGTGGCCACTGAAGCTTTCTTT

j_call: TRBJ1-1
d_call: -
clone_size: -
v_call: TRBV6-6
cdr3_aa: CASSLTGNTEAFF
cdr3_nt: TGTGCCAGCAGCTTAACAGGGAACACTGAAGCTTTCTTT